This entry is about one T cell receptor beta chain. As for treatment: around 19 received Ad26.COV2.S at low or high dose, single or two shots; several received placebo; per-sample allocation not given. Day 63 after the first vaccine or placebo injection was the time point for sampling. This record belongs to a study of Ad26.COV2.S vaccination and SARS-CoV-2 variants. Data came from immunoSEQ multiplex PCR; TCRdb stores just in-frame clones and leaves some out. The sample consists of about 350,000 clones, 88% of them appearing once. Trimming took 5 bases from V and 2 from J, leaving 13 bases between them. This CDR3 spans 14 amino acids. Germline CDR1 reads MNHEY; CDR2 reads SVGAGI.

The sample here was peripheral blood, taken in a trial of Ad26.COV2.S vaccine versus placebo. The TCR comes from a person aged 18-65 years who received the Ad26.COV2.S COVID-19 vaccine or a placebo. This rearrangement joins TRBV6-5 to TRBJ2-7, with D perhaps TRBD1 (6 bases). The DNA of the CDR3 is TGTGCCAGCAGTCCTTCAGGACAGCCCTACGAGCAGTACTTC. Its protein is CASSPSGQPYEQYF.